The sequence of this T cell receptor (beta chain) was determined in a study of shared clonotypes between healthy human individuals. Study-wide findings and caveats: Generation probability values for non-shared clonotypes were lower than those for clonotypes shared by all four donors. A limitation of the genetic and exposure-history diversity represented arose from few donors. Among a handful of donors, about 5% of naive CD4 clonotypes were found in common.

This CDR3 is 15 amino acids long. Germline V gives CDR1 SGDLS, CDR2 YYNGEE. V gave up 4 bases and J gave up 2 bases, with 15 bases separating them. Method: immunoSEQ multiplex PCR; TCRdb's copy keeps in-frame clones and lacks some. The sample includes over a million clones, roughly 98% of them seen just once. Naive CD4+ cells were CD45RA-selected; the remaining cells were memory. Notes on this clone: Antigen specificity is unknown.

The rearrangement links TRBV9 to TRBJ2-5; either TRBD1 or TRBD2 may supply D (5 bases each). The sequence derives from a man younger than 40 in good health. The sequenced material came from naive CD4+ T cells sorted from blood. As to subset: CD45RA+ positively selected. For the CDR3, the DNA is TGTGCCAGCAGCCCGACCGGGACCACACAAGAGACCCAGTACTTC. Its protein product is CASSPTGTTQETQYF.